Listed below are T cell receptor beta chains from one sample, sequenced in a study of yellow fever vaccine responses in identical twins. A single record per CDR3 protein comes from TCRdb applying MiXCR to the RT-PCR reads. The sample carries under 30,000 distinct CDR3 sequences, roughly 80% recorded once. The source material was T cells from blood (PBMCs), unsorted or a sorted subset (not recorded which), sampled before or after yellow fever vaccination (not recorded which). These receptors were taken from a woman aged 18-29 years who received the yellow fever vaccine. Both conserved end residues are trimmed from each CDR3.

CDR3	V	J
ASREISTGELF	TRBV2	TRBJ2-2
ASSYSGAHGNTIY	TRBV6-2/TRBV6-3	TRBJ1-3
SARDVRLANEQY	TRBV20-1	TRBJ2-7
ATSRSGLAGAHNEQF	TRBV15	TRBJ2-1
ASSSRQGGSDTQY	TRBV11-1	TRBJ2-3
ASSLAAGPVHEQY	TRBV7-2	TRBJ2-7
SVAGVRTEAF	TRBV29-1	TRBJ1-1
SAIVRRGSNEQF	TRBV20-1	TRBJ2-1
SVTGLLNTEAF	TRBV29-1	TRBJ1-1
ASSLRADASTDTQY	TRBV7-6	TRBJ2-3
ASSLAENPSHYEQY	TRBV11-1	TRBJ2-7
ASSLVTAVSGNTIY	TRBV4-1	TRBJ1-3
ASSLIENEQF	TRBV12-3/TRBV12-4	TRBJ2-1
SVLGVLAKNIQY	TRBV29-1	TRBJ2-4
ASRPTGSNQPQH	TRBV28	TRBJ1-5
SAGLPLGGELF	TRBV29-1	TRBJ2-2
ASSSPEQSNEQF	TRBV7-6	TRBJ2-1
SVYPGGWNEQF	TRBV29-1	TRBJ2-1
SAIRTSGRAADTQY	TRBV20-1	TRBJ2-3
ASSPDRGNEQF	TRBV12-3/TRBV12-4	TRBJ2-1
ASSPDRGTEAF	TRBV18	TRBJ1-1
ASSSGGGKVYEQY	TRBV19	TRBJ2-7
ASSLGTGGNNEQF	TRBV3-1	TRBJ2-1
ATSRSTTGANVLT	TRBV15	TRBJ2-6
ASSPRSPNNEQF	TRBV5-1	TRBJ2-1
ASRSGQGLTYEQY	TRBV28	TRBJ2-7
ASSPPGRSTDTQY	TRBV18	TRBJ2-3
ASSYDRQVGNEQV	TRBV4-1	TRBJ2-1
ASRRPGPSYNEQF	TRBV18	TRBJ2-1
ASSLVPGGPY	TRBV11-2	TRBJ2-3
ASSPRDTPYNEQF	TRBV19	TRBJ2-1